The 19 T cell receptor beta chains below were found in one sample sequenced in a study of T cell changes during pregnancy in multiple sclerosis. Profiling relied on immunoSEQ multiplex PCR, and the TCRdb table lists in-frame clones only, not all of them. The sample includes tens of thousands of clones, 90% seen only once; the top ten take 5% to 5.5%. The specimen comprised peripheral blood, sampled after pregnancy. The receptors were sampled from a female donor in good health, enrolled as a control in a pregnancy study.

This clone has only a few counts. The chain uses TRBV6-4 and TRBJ2-3; 11 bases are a match to TRBD2. The length of the CDR3 is 15 residues. Germline V gene lookup returns CDR1 MRHNA and CDR2 SNTAGT. The J segment lost 4 bases and the V segment lost 5 bases, leaving 5 bases of the junction unmatched. CDR3 amino acids: CASSYGTSGSDTQYF. The CDR3 DNA is TGTGCCAGCAGTTACGGGACTAGCGGTTCAGATACGCAGTATTTT.

V and J are TRBV27 and TRBJ1-2; no firm D call. Per the germline V gene, CDR1 is MNHEY and CDR2 is SMNVEV (reference sequence). The CDR3 loop spans 13 amino acids. The V gene lost 3 bases and the J gene lost 4 bases, with 9 bases spanning the gap. CDR3 amino acids: CASSFGQFYGYTF. The CDR3 nucleotides are TGTGCCAGCAGTTTTGGGCAGTTCTATGGCTACACCTTC.

The rearrangement joins TRBV7-9 to TRBJ1-5, with unresolved D. The CDR3 is made up of 12 amino acids. V was clipped by 0 bases and J by 7 bases, with 4 bases between them. Germline V gene sequence: CDR1 SEHNR, CDR2 FQNEAQ (reference sequence). DNA of the CDR3: TGTGCCAGCAGCTTAGCGGGCCAGCCCCAGCATTTT. Its translation is CASSLAGQPQHF.

The chain combines TRBV28 with TRBJ2-7; D is perhaps TRBD2 (6 bases). V shed 8 bases and J shed 6 bases, with 20 bases lying between them. The CDR3 covers 14 residues. CDR1 MDHEN and CDR2 SYDVKM come from the germline V gene. CDR3 in amino acids: CASRPPGRRGEQYF. The CDR3 DNA is TGTGCCAGCCGACCCCCGGGACGGAGGGGCGAGCAGTACTTC.

The CDR3 bases are TGTGCCAGCAGTTTAGGTAGCGGGAGGGCCAGGGAGCAGTACTTC. Its translation: CASSLGSGRAREQYF. The chain has TRBV28 and TRBJ2-7, with 11 nucleotides matching TRBD2. V shed 2 bases, J shed 7 bases, and the junction held 7 bases outside the gene matches. This CDR3 comprises 15 residues. Looked up from germline, CDR1 is MDHEN and CDR2 is SYDVKM.

This chain connects TRBV18 to TRBJ1-2, with D perhaps matching TRBD1 (5 bases). CDR3 length: 13 amino acids. The V end was cut by 6 bases, the J end by 12 bases, with 20 bases between. Germline lookup yields CDR1 KGHSH and CDR2 LQKENI. The CDR3 here is CASSASGVGVDTF. The CDR3 coding sequence is TGTGCCAGCTCGGCGTCTGGGGTAGGGGTAGACACCTTC.

The chain recombines TRBV19 with TRBJ1-2; 9 bases are a match to TRBD1. The CDR3 loop spans 14 amino acids. In germline, CDR1 is LNHDA, CDR2 SQIVND (reference sequence). V trimming: 5 bases; J trimming: 1 base; junction bases outside the gene matches: 2. Here the CDR3 reads CASSETGGNYGYTF. The CDR3 bases are TGTGCCAGTAGTGAGACAGGGGGTAACTATGGCTACACCTTC.

The chain couples TRBV28 to TRBJ2-5; TRBD2 matches at 10 bases. The CDR3 is made up of 14 amino acids. CDR1 is MDHEN, CDR2 SYDVKM, per germline. CDR3: CAIKREGLGETQYF. CDR3 coding DNA: TGTGCTATTAAGCGGGAGGGCCTTGGGGAGACCCAGTACTTC.

The gene calls are TRBV18 and TRBJ1-5; possibly TRBD1 for D (6 bases). Trimming took 4 bases from V and 5 from J, leaving 9 bases between them. This CDR3 spans 13 amino acids. In germline, CDR1 is KGHSH, CDR2 LQKENI. CDR3 amino acids: CASSLRTDQPQHF. CDR3 nucleotide sequence: TGTGCCAGCTCACTTCGGACAGATCAGCCCCAGCATTTT.

The V gene is TRBV7-9, the J gene TRBJ2-7; 9 bases match TRBD1. This CDR3 contains 15 residues. The V and J ends lost 5 bases and 1 base, in that order; junction bases with no gene match: 6. Looked up from germline, CDR1 is SEHNR and CDR2 is FQNEAQ (reference sequence). The CDR3 is CASSRDRVASYEQYF. In nucleotides, the CDR3 is TGTGCCAGCAGCAGGGACAGGGTGGCATCCTACGAGCAGTACTTC.

There are a few counts of this clone. The chain joins TRBV10-2 to TRBJ1-1; D unresolved. Germline values: CDR1 WSHSY, CDR2 SAAADI. The CDR3 is made up of 13 amino acids. Trimming left V 0 bases short and J 5 bases short, with 7 bases between. The CDR3 sequence: CASSESRKTEAFF. CDR3 coding DNA: TGCGCCAGCAGTGAGTCCAGGAAGACTGAAGCTTTCTTT.

For the CDR3, the DNA is TGTGCCAGCAGCGCTACAGGGGGCACTCAGCCCCAGCATTTT. It codes for CASSATGGTQPQHF. The chain is built from TRBV6-5 and TRBJ1-5; 9 bases agree with TRBD1. Germline assignment: CDR1 MNHEY and CDR2 SVGAGI. This CDR3 has 14 residues. V lost 6 bases to trimming and J lost 6 bases; unmatched junction nucleotides: 6.

This chain links TRBV10-2 with TRBJ2-1, with TRBD2 matching 10 bases. V shed 3 bases and J 6 bases; nucleotides not matched to a gene: 5. Germline V gives CDR1 WSHSY, CDR2 SAAADI. This CDR3 is 15 amino acids long. Here the CDR3 reads CASSDLAGAINEQFF. The DNA of the CDR3 is TGCGCCAGCAGTGACCTAGCGGGAGCAATCAATGAGCAGTTCTTC.

This sequence joins TRBV27 and TRBJ1-1; the D gene is possibly TRBD1 (6 bases). Deletions cut 4 bases from V and 0 bases from J, with 15 bases between. The CDR3 totals 16 residues. Germline V gene data show CDR1 as MNHEY and CDR2 as SMNVEV (reference sequence). CDR3 residues: CASSSYRAPMNTEAFF. CDR3 nucleotide sequence: TGTGCCAGCAGTTCGTACAGGGCCCCGATGAACACTGAAGCTTTCTTT.

V is TRBV2 and J is TRBJ1-6; a weak D match, TRBD1 (5 bases). CDR1 is SNHLY, CDR2 FYNNEI, per germline. Trimming took 7 bases from V and 8 from J, leaving 21 bases between them. This CDR3 is 16 amino acids long. The CDR3 loop reads CASTGQAGSAYSPLHF. The CDR3 bases are TGTGCCAGCACCGGTCAGGCAGGGTCAGCCTATTCACCCCTCCACTTT.

The CDR3 region is CASNSPGVNGYTF. CDR3 in DNA: TGTGCCAGTAATTCCCCAGGGGTAAATGGCTACACCTTC. This chain uses TRBV19 with TRBJ1-2; maybe TRBD1 (6 bases). Between the trimmed V and J ends, which lost 7 bases and 6 bases, there was a span of 15 bases. This CDR3 is built from 13 residues. CDR1 is LNHDA, CDR2 SQIVND, per germline (reference sequence). Using reference TRBV19 and TRBJ1-2 for the parts outside the CDR3, the full variable domain is DGGITQSPKYLFRKEGQNVTLSCEQNLNHDAMYWYRQDPGQGLRLIYYSQIVNDFQKGDIAEGYSVSREKKESFPLTVTSAQKNPTAFYLCASNSPGVNGYTFGSGTRLTVV.

The CDR3 DNA sequence: TGTGCCAGTATCCCGGACGGTGGGAGTTCACCCCTCCACTTT. Translation gives CASIPDGGSSPLHF. V gene TRBV19 combines with J gene TRBJ1-6; D is unresolved. The CDR3 has 14 amino acids. Germline V gene data show CDR1 as LNHDA and CDR2 as SQIVND (reference sequence). V lost 7 bases, J lost 9 bases, and 16 bases lay in between.

In this sample, this clone turned up a few times. This rearrangement joins TRBV2 to TRBJ1-1, with no clear D. CDR1 SNHLY and CDR2 FYNNEI come from the germline V gene. This CDR3 has 16 amino acids. Trimming shortened V by 6 bases and J by 1 base, and 18 bases separated the two germline ends. CDR3: CASRTPGIMANTEAFF. The DNA for the CDR3 is TGTGCCAGCAGGACCCCGGGGATAATGGCGAACACTGAAGCTTTCTTT.

The V and J genes are TRBV2 and TRBJ1-5; no clear D gene. The CDR3 has 13 amino acids. Per germline, CDR1 SNHLY and CDR2 FYNNEI. Deletions cut 8 bases from V and 3 bases from J, with 11 bases between. The CDR3: CASFRDYNQPQHF. In DNA, the CDR3 is TGTGCCAGCTTCCGGGATTACAATCAGCCCCAGCATTTT.